This T cell receptor (beta chain) was retrieved from a study of regulatory T cells in long-lasting Graves disease. Study in general: Graves' patients with a new diagnosis had received antithyroid drugs under 3 months.

This CDR3 comprises 13 residues. Trimming removed 5 bases from V and 9 bases from J, with 16 bases in between. Germline assignment: CDR1 SNHLY and CDR2 FYNNEI. General study findings and limits: Persistent disease samples used TRBV28, TRBJ1-2 and TRBJ2-5 preferentially.

According to the study, TCR beta libraries were built with iRepertoire HTBI primers and CDR3-region Arm-PCR. TCRdb reprocessed the multiplex PCR reads via MiXCR and lists one record per CDR3 protein. The sample yields hundreds of thousands of distinct CDR3 sequences, under 20% seen once. Indicated time point: newly diagnosed GD, antithyroid drugs for less than 3 months. PBMCs were the source of the RNA used for TCR sequencing. This clonotype was counted only a few times. Its antigen is not identified. Another study also made use of these data, one on T cells in Graves' hyperthyroidism and ophthalmopathy.

The clonotype was recovered from a woman under 40 with Graves disease. The sequenced sample was peripheral blood mononuclear cells (PBMCs), obtained at new diagnosis, from a patient treated with antithyroid drugs. The chain has TRBV2 and TRBJ1-2; a possible D gene is TRBD1 (5 bases). CDR3 region: CASSTQGDRSYTF. CDR3 nucleotide sequence: TGTGCCAGCAGTACCCAGGGCGATAGAAGCTACACCTTC.